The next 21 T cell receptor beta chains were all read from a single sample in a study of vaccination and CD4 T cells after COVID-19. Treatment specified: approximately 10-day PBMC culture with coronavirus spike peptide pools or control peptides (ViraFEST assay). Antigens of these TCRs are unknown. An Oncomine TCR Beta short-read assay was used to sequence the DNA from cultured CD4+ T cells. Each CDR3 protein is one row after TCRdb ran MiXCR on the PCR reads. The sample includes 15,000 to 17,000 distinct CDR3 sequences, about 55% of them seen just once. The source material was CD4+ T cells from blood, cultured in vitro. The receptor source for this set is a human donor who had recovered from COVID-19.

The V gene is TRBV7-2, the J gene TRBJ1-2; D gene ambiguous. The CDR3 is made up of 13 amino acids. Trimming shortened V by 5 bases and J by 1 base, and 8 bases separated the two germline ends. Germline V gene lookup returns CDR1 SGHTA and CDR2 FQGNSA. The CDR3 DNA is TGTGCCAGCAGCCGCATACGTAACTATGGCTACACCTTC. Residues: CASSRIRNYGYTF.

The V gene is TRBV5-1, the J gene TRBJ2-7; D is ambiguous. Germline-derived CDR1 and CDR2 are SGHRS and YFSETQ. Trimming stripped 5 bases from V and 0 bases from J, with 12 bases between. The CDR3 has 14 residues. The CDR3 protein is CASRIGVTSYEQYF. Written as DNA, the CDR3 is TGCGCCAGCAGGATCGGAGTTACCTCCTACGAGCAGTACTTC.

CDR3 DNA: TGCGCCAGCAGCTTGGAGGGGGGCGCGAGCTATGGCTACACCTTC. This sequence encodes CASSLEGGASYGYTF. The V and J genes are TRBV5-1 and TRBJ1-2; maybe TRBD1 (6 bases). This CDR3 comprises 15 residues. The ends were cut back, 0 bases at V and 4 bases at J, with 13 bases in the middle. Germline V lookup: CDR1 SGHRS, CDR2 YFSETQ.

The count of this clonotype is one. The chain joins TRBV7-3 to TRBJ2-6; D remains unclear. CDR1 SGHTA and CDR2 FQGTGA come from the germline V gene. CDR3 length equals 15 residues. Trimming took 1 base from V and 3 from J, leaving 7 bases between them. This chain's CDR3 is CASSLMGSGANVLTF. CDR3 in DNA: TGTGCCAGCAGCTTAATGGGTAGTGGGGCCAACGTCCTGACTTTC.

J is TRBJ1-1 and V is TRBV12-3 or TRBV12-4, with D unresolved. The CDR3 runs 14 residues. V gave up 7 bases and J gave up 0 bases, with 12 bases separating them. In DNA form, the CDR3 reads TGTGCCAGCATCGGCCCGGTGATGAACACTGAAGCTTTCTTT. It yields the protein CASIGPVMNTEAFF.

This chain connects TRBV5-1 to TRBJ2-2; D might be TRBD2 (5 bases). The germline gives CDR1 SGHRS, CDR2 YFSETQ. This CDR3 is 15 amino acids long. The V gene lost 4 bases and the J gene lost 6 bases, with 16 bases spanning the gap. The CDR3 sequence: CASSTDGKAAGELFF. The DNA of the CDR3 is TGCGCCAGCAGCACGGACGGGAAGGCGGCCGGGGAGCTGTTTTTT.

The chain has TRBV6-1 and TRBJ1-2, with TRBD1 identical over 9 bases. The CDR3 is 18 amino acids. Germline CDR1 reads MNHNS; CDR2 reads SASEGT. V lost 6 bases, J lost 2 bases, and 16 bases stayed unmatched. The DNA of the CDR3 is TGTGCCAGCAGCACACGAAATCCCGGGACAGGGAAAAACTATGGCTACACCTTC. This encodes CASSTRNPGTGKNYGYTF.

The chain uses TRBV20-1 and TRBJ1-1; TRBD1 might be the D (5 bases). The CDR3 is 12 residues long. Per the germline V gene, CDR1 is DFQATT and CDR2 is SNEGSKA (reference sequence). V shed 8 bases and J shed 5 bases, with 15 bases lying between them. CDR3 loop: CSTIRGVTEAFF. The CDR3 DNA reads TGCAGTACAATCCGGGGGGTTACTGAAGCTTTCTTT.

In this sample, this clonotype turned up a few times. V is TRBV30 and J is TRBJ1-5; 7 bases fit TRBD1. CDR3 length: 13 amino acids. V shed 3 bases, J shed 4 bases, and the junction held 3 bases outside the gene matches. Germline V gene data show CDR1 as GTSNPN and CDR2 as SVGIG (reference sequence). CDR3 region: CAWSLDRNQPQHF. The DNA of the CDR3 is TGTGCCTGGAGCCTGGACAGGAATCAGCCCCAGCATTTT.

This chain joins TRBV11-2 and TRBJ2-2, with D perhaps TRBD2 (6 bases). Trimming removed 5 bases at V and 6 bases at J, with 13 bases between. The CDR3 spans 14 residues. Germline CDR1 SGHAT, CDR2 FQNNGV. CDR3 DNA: TGTGCCAGCAGCCAAGTGGAGGGTGCCGGGGAGCTGTTTTTT. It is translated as CASSQVEGAGELFF.

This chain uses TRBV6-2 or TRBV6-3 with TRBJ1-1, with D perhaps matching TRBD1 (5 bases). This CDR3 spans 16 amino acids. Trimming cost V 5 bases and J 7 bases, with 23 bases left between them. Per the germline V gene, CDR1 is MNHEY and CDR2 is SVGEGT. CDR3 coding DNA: TGTGCCAGCAGTCTCCCCAAAGGGACCCTTCCCCGTGAAGCTTTCTTT. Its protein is CASSLPKGTLPREAFF.

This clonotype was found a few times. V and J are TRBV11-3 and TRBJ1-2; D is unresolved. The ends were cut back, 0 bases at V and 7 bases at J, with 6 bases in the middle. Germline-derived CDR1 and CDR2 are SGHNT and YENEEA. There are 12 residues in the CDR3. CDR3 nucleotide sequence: TGTGCCAGCAGCTTAGAAAAGGGTGGCTACACCTTC. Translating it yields CASSLEKGGYTF.

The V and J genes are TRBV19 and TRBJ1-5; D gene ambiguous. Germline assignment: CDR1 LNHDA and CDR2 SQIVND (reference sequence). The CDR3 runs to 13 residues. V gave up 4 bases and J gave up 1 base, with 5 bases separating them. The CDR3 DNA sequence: TGTGCCAGTAGTAGCCAGAGCAATCAGCCCCAGCATTTT. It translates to CASSSQSNQPQHF.

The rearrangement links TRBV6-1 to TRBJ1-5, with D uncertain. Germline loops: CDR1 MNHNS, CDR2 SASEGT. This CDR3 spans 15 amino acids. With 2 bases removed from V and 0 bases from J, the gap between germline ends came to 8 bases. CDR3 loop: CASSEIQYSNQPQHF. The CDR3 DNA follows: TGTGCCAGCAGTGAAATACAATATAGCAATCAGCCCCAGCATTTT.

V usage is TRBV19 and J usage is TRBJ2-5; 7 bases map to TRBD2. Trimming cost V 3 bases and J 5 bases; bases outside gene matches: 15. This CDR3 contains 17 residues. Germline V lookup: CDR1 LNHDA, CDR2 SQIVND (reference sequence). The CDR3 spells CASSIEVATGGRETQYF. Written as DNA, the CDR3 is TGTGCCAGTAGTATTGAGGTCGCGACGGGGGGTAGGGAGACCCAGTACTTC. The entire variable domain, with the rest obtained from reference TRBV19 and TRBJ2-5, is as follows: DGGITQSPKYLFRKEGQNVTLSCEQNLNHDAMYWYRQDPGQGLRLIYYSQIVNDFQKGDIAEGYSVSREKKESFPLTVTSAQKNPTAFYLCASSIEVATGGRETQYFGPGTRLLVL.

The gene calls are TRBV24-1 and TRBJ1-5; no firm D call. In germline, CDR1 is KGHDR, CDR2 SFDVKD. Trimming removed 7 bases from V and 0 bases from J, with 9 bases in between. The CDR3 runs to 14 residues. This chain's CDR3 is CATSGPYSNQPQHF. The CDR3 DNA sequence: TGTGCCACCAGCGGTCCATATAGCAATCAGCCCCAGCATTTT.

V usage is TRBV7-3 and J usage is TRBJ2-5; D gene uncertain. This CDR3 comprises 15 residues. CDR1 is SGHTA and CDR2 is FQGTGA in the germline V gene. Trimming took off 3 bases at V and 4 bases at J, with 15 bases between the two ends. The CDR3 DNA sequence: TGTGCCAGCAGCTTGTACCATAGTGGATTAGAGACCCAGTACTTC. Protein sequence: CASSLYHSGLETQYF.

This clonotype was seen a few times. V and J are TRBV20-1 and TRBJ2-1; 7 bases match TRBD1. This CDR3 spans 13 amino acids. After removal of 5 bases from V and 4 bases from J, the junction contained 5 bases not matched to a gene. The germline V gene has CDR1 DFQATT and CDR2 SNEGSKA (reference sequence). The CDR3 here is CSARTGRYNEQFF. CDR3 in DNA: TGCAGTGCTCGGACAGGACGATACAATGAGCAGTTCTTC.

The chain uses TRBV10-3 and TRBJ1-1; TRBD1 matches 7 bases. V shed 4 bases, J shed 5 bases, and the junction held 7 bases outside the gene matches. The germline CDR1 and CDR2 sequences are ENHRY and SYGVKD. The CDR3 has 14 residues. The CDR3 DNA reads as TGTGCCATCAGTGCAACCACAGGGGTGACTGAAGCTTTCTTT. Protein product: CAISATTGVTEAFF.

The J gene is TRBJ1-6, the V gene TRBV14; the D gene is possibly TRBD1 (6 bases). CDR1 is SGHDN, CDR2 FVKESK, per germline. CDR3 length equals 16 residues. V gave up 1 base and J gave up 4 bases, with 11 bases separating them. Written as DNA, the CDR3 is TGTGCCAGCAGCCAAGGGCCCGGACAGTATAATTCACCCCTCCACTTT. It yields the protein CASSQGPGQYNSPLHF.

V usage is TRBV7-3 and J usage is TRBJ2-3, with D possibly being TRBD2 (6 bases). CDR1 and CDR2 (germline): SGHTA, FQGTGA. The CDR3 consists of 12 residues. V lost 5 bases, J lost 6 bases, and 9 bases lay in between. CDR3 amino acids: CASSPGGDTQYF. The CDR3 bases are TGTGCCAGCAGCCCAGGAGGGGATACGCAGTATTTT.